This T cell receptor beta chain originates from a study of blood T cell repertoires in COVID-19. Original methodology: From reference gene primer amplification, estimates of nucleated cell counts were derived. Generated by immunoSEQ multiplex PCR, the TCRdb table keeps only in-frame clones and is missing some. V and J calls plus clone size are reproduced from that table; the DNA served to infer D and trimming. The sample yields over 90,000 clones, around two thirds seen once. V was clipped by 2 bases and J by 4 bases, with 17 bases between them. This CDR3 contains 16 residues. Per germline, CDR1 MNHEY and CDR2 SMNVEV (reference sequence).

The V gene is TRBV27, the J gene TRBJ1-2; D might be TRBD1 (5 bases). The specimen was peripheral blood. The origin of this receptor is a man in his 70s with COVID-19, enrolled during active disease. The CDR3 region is CASSLTGSILSYGYTF. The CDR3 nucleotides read TGTGCCAGCAGTTTAACAGGCTCGATTTTAAGCTATGGCTACACCTTC.